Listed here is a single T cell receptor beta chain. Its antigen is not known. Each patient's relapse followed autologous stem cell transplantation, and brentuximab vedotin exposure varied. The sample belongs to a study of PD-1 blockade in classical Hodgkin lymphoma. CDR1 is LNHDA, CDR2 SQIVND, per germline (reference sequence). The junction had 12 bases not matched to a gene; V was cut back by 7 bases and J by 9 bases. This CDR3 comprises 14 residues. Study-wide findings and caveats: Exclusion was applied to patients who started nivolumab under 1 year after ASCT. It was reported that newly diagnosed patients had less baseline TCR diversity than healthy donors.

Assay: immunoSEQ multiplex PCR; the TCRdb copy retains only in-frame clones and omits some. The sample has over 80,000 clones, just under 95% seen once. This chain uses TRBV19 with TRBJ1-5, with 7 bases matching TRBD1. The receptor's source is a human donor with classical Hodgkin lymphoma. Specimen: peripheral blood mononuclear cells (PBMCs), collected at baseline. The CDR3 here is CASNPDRVQGPQHF. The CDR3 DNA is TGTGCCAGTAATCCTGACAGGGTCCAAGGGCCCCAGCATTTT.